This record covers a single T cell receptor beta chain. These data are taken from a study of radiation and T cells in renal cell carcinoma. Study-wide background: Nephrectomy followed 15 Gy stereotactic body radiation by 4 weeks.

Indicated time point: blood 2 weeks post-SBRT. As to treatment: 15 Gy SBRT to primary tumor, nephrectomy 4 weeks later. Blood was sampled at baseline, 2 weeks and 4 weeks after SBRT. The V segment lost 2 bases and the J segment 3 bases; nucleotides outside the gene matches: 5. The CDR3 covers 15 residues. The germline V gene encodes CDR1 SGHNT and CDR2 YYREEE (reference sequence). TCRdb keeps only in-frame clones here, not all; method: immunoSEQ multiplex PCR. This table has about 150,000 clones, roughly 86% appearing once. The sample here was blood, taken from a patient whose treatment included radiotherapy and nephrectomy. The chain uses TRBV5-4 and TRBJ1-2, with TRBD1 matching over 9 bases. This TCR derives from a woman aged 45-65 years with renal cell carcinoma. CDR3 sequence: CASSFPDRGDYGYTF. The DNA for the CDR3 is TGTGCCAGCAGCTTCCCCGACAGGGGGGACTATGGCTACACCTTC.